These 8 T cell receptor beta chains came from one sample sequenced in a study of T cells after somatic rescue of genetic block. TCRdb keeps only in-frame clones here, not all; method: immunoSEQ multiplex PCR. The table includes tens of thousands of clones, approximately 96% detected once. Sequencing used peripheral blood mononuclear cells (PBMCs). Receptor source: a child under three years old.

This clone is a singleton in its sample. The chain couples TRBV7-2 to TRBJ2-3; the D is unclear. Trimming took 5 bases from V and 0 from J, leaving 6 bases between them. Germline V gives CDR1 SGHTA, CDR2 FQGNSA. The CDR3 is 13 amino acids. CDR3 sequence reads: CASSPSSTDTQYF. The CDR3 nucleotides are TGTGCCAGCAGCCCTTCTAGCACAGATACGCAGTATTTT.

CDR3 DNA sequence: TGCGCCAGCAGCTTTTACCCTAGCGGGAGCGGGTACGAGCAGTACTTC. This gives the protein CASSFYPSGSGYEQYF. V and J are TRBV5-1 and TRBJ2-7; TRBD2 matches at 10 bases. V shed 2 bases and J 4 bases; nucleotides not matched to a gene: 9. The length of the CDR3 is 16 residues. CDR1 and CDR2 from the germline V gene are SGHRS and YFSETQ.

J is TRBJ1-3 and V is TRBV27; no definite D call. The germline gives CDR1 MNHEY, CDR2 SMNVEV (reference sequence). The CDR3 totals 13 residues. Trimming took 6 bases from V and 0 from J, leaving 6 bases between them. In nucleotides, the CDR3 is TGTGCCAGCAGGAAAAGCTCTGGAAACACCATATATTTT. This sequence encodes CASRKSSGNTIYF.

The CDR3 protein is CASSGRRTDTQYF. CDR3 coding DNA: TGTGCCAGTAGTGGAAGGCGTACAGATACGCAGTATTTT. The V gene is TRBV19, the J gene TRBJ2-3; D remains ambiguous. The germline gives CDR1 LNHDA, CDR2 SQIVND (reference sequence). V lost 5 bases and J 3 bases, leaving 9 bases between the germline ends. The CDR3 has 13 amino acids.

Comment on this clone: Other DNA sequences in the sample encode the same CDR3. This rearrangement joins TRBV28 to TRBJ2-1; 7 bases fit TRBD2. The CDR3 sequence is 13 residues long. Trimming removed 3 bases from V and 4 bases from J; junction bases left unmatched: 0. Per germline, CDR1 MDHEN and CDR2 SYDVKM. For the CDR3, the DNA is TGTGCCAGCAGTTTGGGAGGGTACAATGAGCAGTTCTTC. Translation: CASSLGGYNEQFF.

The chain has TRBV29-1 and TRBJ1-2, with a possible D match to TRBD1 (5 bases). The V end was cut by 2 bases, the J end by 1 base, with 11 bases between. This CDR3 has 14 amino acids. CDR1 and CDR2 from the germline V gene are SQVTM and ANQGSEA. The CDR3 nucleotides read TGCAGCGTTGAATCCCAGGGAATTAACTATGGCTACACCTTC. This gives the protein CSVESQGINYGYTF.

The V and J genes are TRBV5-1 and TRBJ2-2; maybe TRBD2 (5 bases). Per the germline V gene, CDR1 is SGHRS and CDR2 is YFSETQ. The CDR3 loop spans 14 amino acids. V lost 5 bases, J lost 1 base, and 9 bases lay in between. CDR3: CASSSSGNTGELFF. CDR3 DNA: TGCGCCAGCAGTTCGAGCGGGAACACCGGGGAGCTGTTTTTT.

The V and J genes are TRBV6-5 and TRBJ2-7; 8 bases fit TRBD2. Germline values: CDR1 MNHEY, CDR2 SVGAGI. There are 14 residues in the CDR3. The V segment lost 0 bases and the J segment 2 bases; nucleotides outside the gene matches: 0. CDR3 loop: CASSYSGLAYEQYF. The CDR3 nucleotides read TGTGCCAGCAGTTACTCGGGACTAGCCTACGAGCAGTACTTC.